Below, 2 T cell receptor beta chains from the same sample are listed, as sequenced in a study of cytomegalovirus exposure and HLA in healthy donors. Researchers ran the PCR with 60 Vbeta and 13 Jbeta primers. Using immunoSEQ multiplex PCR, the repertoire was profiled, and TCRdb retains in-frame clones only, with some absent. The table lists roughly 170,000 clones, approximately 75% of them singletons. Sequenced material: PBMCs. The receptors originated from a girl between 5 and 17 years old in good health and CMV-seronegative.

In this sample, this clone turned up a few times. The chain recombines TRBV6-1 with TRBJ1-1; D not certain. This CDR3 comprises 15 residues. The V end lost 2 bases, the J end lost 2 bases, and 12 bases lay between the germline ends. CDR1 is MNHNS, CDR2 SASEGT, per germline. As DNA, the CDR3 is TGTGCCAGCAGTGAAACCCGGCCGGGAAACACTGAAGCTTTCTTT. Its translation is CASSETRPGNTEAFF.

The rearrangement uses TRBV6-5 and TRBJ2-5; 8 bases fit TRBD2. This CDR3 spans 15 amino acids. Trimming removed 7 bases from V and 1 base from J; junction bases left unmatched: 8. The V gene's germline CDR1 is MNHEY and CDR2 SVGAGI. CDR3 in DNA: TGTGCCAGCATCAAAACGGGGGGGACCCAAGAGACCCAGTACTTC. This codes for CASIKTGGTQETQYF.